This is a list of T cell receptor beta chains from one sample in a study of blood T cell repertoires in COVID-19. The data were produced by immunoSEQ multiplex PCR, yet TCRdb's version contains in-frame clones alone and is incomplete. The data show roughly 100,000 clones, with 85% to 90% seen just once and more than 14% held by the top ten. The sample was peripheral blood. The receptors derive from a man aged 45-60 years with acute or convalescent COVID-19. Each CDR3 is given with its conserved first and last residue. Each record gives: V gene, D gene, J gene, clone size, CDR3 protein, CDR3 DNA. D genes are given only for firm matches. The size entry is marked missing in some rows and otherwise reads once, few, many or a size class.

TRBV11-2	NA	TRBJ1-1	NA	CASSPRRGLNTEAFF	TGTGCCAGCAGCCCCCGACGGGGATTGAACACTGAAGCTTTCTTT
TRBV11-3	NA	TRBJ2-2	NA	CASSVNQGTGELFF	TGTGCCAGCAGCGTCAACCAGGGCACCGGGGAGCTGTTTTTT
TRBV19	TRBD1	TRBJ2-3	once	CASSIQGAGDTQYF	TGTGCCAGTAGTATCCAGGGGGCAGGAGATACGCAGTATTTT
TRBV7-9	NA	TRBJ2-1	NA	CASSSGVNEQFF	TGTGCCAGCAGCTCAGGGGTTAATGAGCAGTTCTTC
TRBV2	TRBD1	TRBJ2-7	once	CASRTGPYEQYF	TGTGCCAGCCGGACAGGCCCCTACGAGCAGTACTTC
TRBV6-6	TRBD1	TRBJ1-2	few	CASSYSTGAGGYTF	TGTGCCAGCAGTTACTCGACAGGGGCCGGTGGCTACACCTTC
TRBV4-1	NA	TRBJ1-1	once	CASSSGGLENTEAFF	TGCGCCAGCAGCTCCGGGGGGCTCGAGAACACTGAAGCTTTCTTT
TRBV7-9	NA	TRBJ2-1	NA	CASSRSGGNEQFF	TGTGCCAGCAGCCGGTCTGGCGGGAATGAGCAGTTCTTC
TRBV5-1	TRBD2	TRBJ2-1	NA	CASSPGTTYNEQFF	TGCGCCAGCAGCCCAGGGACTACTTACAATGAGCAGTTCTTC
TRBV29-1	NA	TRBJ2-3	NA	CSVDPYHTDTQYF	TGCAGCGTTGACCCCTATCACACAGATACGCAGTATTTT
TRBV18	NA	TRBJ2-7	NA	CASSPLIGSYEQYF	TGTGCCAGCTCACCACTGATCGGGTCCTACGAGCAGTACTTC
TRBV5-1	NA	TRBJ1-4	NA	CASSPLLGGATNEKLFF	TGCGCCAGCAGCCCACTATTGGGGGGTGCGACTAATGAAAAACTGTTTTTT
TRBV28	TRBD1	TRBJ2-7	NA	CASRSGQGAYEQYF	TGTGCCAGCAGGTCCGGACAGGGTGCCTACGAGCAGTACTTC
TRBV2	TRBD1	TRBJ1-6	few	CASRGTERNSPLHF	TGTGCCAGCAGGGGGACAGAACGTAATTCACCCCTCCACTTT
TRBV9	TRBD1	TRBJ1-2	NA	CASSLTGLVYTF	TGTGCCAGCAGCTTGACAGGGTTGGTCTACACCTTC
TRBV6-5	TRBD1	TRBJ1-5	few	CASSPGGRSNQPQHF	TGTGCCAGCAGTCCAGGGGGCAGGAGCAATCAGCCCCAGCATTTT
TRBV28	TRBD1	TRBJ1-5	NA	CASKNGQGYSNQPQHF	TGTGCCAGCAAAAACGGACAGGGCTATAGCAATCAGCCCCAGCATTTT
TRBV2	NA	TRBJ2-7	NA	CASSEERGTREQYF	TGTGCCAGCAGTGAGGAGCGCGGGACTCGGGAGCAGTACTTC
TRBV6-6	TRBD2	TRBJ2-7	NA	CASSYFRTSGSHEQYF	TGTGCCAGCAGTTACTTTCGGACTAGCGGGAGCCACGAGCAGTACTTC
TRBV19	NA	TRBJ2-3	NA	CASSIEATWPGTQYF	TGTGCCAGTAGTATAGAAGCGACTTGGCCCGGGACGCAGTATTTT
TRBV28	TRBD2	TRBJ2-7	once	CASSTRTSGSGEQYF	TGTGCCAGCAGTACCAGGACTAGCGGGTCCGGAGAGCAGTACTTC
TRBV29-1	TRBD1	TRBJ2-7	NA	CSVDSQGASEQYF	TGCAGCGTTGATAGTCAGGGGGCCTCCGAGCAGTACTTC
TRBV27	NA	TRBJ1-1	NA	CASSQEGNTEAFF	TGTGCCAGCAGTCAAGAGGGGAACACTGAAGCTTTCTTT
TRBV4-1	NA	TRBJ1-4	NA	CASSLTQGDPLFF	TGCGCCAGCAGCCTGACACAGGGAGATCCCCTGTTTTTT
TRBV28	TRBD2	TRBJ2-2	NA	CASSLSGLAGRLFF	TGTGCCAGCAGTTTATCGGGACTAGCGGGTCGGCTGTTTTTT
TRBV29-1	NA	TRBJ2-1	NA	CSVDCRGAYNEQFF	TGCAGCGTTGATTGCAGGGGCGCCTACAATGAGCAGTTCTTC
TRBV19	NA	TRBJ2-1	NA	CASRVQGFYNEQFF	TGTGCCAGTAGGGTACAGGGATTCTACAATGAGCAGTTCTTC
TRBV5-4	NA	TRBJ1-2	NA	CASSLGQGFGYTF	TGTGCCAGCAGCTTGGGTCAGGGGTTTGGCTACACCTTC
TRBV11-3	NA	TRBJ2-1	NA	CASSAPYRDYNEQFF	TGTGCCAGCAGCGCTCCTTACCGGGACTACAATGAGCAGTTCTTC